These 8 T cell receptor beta chains originate from one sample sequenced in a study of shared clonotypes between healthy human individuals. TCRdb's table, derived via immunoSEQ multiplex PCR, lists solely in-frame clones and lacks some. The repertoire consists of some 2,500,000 clones, with 90% to 95% occurring once and the leading ten covering approximately 0.36%. Input material: naive CD4+ T cells from PBMCs. Subset specified: CD45RA+ positively selected. The receptors derive from a man between 18 and 35 years old in good health. Some clones in this sample may be carry-over from other donors' samples.

This chain joins TRBV9 and TRBJ2-3; a weak D match, TRBD2 (5 bases). In germline, CDR1 is SGDLS, CDR2 YYNGEE. The length of the CDR3 is 13 residues. V shed 7 bases and J shed 4 bases, with 13 bases lying between them. The CDR3 DNA reads as TGTGCCAGCGGCGGGCAGGCCGCAGATACGCAGTATTTT. It specifies CASGGQAADTQYF.

The rearrangement links TRBV2 to TRBJ1-3; D might be TRBD1 (6 bases). The CDR3 runs 15 residues. The ends were cut back, 4 bases at V and 4 bases at J, with 14 bases in the middle. CDR1 is SNHLY, CDR2 FYNNEI, per germline. The DNA of the CDR3 is TGTGCCAGCAGTGTCTTACAGGGTTTGGGAAACACCATATATTTT. Translating gives CASSVLQGLGNTIYF. Supplemented by reference TRBV2 and TRBJ1-3, the full variable domain reads EPEVTQTPSHQVTQMGQEVILRCVPISNHLYFYWYRQILGQKVEFLVSFYNNEISEKSEIFDDQFSVERPDGSNFTLKIRSTKLEDSAMYFCASSVLQGLGNTIYFGEGSWLTVV.

This chain uses TRBV6-1 with TRBJ1-5; D is uncertain. The CDR3 has 14 residues. From germline, CDR1 is MNHNS and CDR2 SASEGT. V lost 6 bases and J lost 0, with 9 bases in between. For the CDR3, the DNA is TGTGCCAGCAGGGCCCTCTATAGCAATCAGCCCCAGCATTTT. This translates into CASRALYSNQPQHF.

This rearrangement joins TRBV19 to TRBJ2-6, with D possibly TRBD1 on 7 matching bases. Germline V gene data show CDR1 as LNHDA and CDR2 as SQIVND (reference sequence). V lost 8 bases and J lost 4, with 21 bases in between. The CDR3 is 17 residues long. The CDR3 is CASLSGDRFLGANVLTF. In DNA form, the CDR3 reads TGTGCCAGTCTTTCGGGGGACAGATTCTTGGGGGCCAACGTCCTGACTTTC.

CDR3 region: CASSPHLGQSNYGYTF. CDR3 sequence (DNA): TGTGCCAGCAGCCCCCATCTTGGACAGTCTAACTATGGCTACACCTTC. This rearrangement joins TRBV5-4 to TRBJ1-2; D may be TRBD1 (6 bases). In germline, CDR1 is SGHNT, CDR2 YYREEE (reference sequence). The V gene lost 4 bases and the J gene lost 0 bases, with 16 bases spanning the gap. CDR3 length: 16 amino acids. The full variable domain, completed using reference TRBV5-4 and TRBJ1-2, is ETGVTQSPTHLIKTRGQQVTLRCSSQSGHNTVSWYQQALGQGPQFIFQYYREEENGRGNFPPRFSGLQFPNYSSELNVNALELDDSALYLCASSPHLGQSNYGYTFGSGTRLTVV.

With regard to this clone: It may be a read error: a sequence one base away is much more abundant. This chain joins TRBV7-3 and TRBJ2-7; no firm D call. The V gene's germline CDR1 is SGHTA and CDR2 FQGTGA. This CDR3 comprises 11 residues. V shed 3 bases and J shed 2 bases, with 2 bases lying between them. This CDR3 is CASSFAYEQYF. The CDR3 DNA is TGTGCCAGCAGCTTCGCCTACGAGCAGTACTTC.

Only a few counts were recorded for this clone. The genes are TRBV7-9 and TRBJ2-3, with D tentatively TRBD2 (6 bases). V was cut by 4 bases and J by 1 base, with 18 bases left in between. Looked up from germline, CDR1 is SEHNR and CDR2 is FQNEAQ (reference sequence). The CDR3 covers 17 residues. As DNA, the CDR3 is TGTGCCAGCAGCTCCGCAAGACTAGGGACGCGCACAGATACGCAGTATTTT. Protein product: CASSSARLGTRTDTQYF.

The chain links TRBV9 to TRBJ2-5; 8 bases map to TRBD2. The germline V gene encodes CDR1 SGDLS and CDR2 YYNGEE. The V and J ends lost 1 base and 5 bases, in that order; junction bases with no gene match: 4. The CDR3 sequence is 14 residues long. The CDR3 DNA sequence: TGTGCCAGCAGCGTAAAAGCGGGAGTGGAGACCCAGTACTTC. Residues: CASSVKAGVETQYF.